This entry lists 26 T cell receptor beta chains sequenced from one sample in a study of T cell clonality in common variable immunodeficiency. Findings of the study overall: Fewer deletions and N-nucleotide insertions were reportedly seen in common variable immunodeficiency TCR beta sequences.

Clones were read by immunoSEQ multiplex PCR, and TCRdb kept only the in-frame ones, dropping some. Singletons are absent from the sample, which has fewer than 25,000 clones. For these receptors, no antigen is known. The sequencing input was peripheral blood mononuclear cells. The receptors derive from a human donor with common variable immunodeficiency.

About this clone: The CDR3 extends 3 residues past the end of the read, so its final part is completed from the germline J gene. The chain has TRBV19 and TRBJ2-2, with D possibly matching TRBD2 (7 bases). V was cut by 6 bases and J by 3 bases, with 17 bases left in between. From germline, CDR1 is LNHDA and CDR2 SQIVND (reference sequence). The CDR3 covers 16 residues. The CDR3 loop reads CASSLPGGQYTGELFF. CDR3 bases read: TGTGCCAGTAGCCTTCCCGGGGGGCAATACACCGGGGAG.

Details on this clone: The observed sequence ends 3 residues before the CDR3 terminus, with the missing tail filled in from the germline J gene. The chain employs TRBV6-2 or TRBV6-3 and TRBJ2-7; 8 bases are shared with TRBD1. This CDR3 spans 15 amino acids. The germline V gene encodes CDR1 MNHEY and CDR2 SVGEGT. V lost 3 bases to trimming and J lost 3 bases; unmatched junction nucleotides: 7. The CDR3 here is CASSYQGAPNYEQYF. CDR3 DNA, as far as it was read: TGTGCCAGCAGTTATCAGGGGGCGCCTAACTACGAG.

This clone was detected only a few times. The covered CDR3 bases are TGTGCCATCCAAGGACAGGTGACTAATCCTAACTATGGC. It translates to CAIQGQVTNPNYG. The full CDR3 reads CAIQGQVTNPNYGYTF. The V gene is TRBV2, the J gene TRBJ1-2, with TRBD1 matching over 7 bases. Read coverage stops 3 residues before the CDR3 terminus; the germline J gene supplies the remainder. The CDR3 length is 16 residues. The germline CDR1 and CDR2 sequences are SNHLY and FYNNEI. Unmatched junction bases numbered 14, after V lost 10 bases and J lost 0 bases.

This clone showed up many times. Read sequence stops 3 residues before the CDR3 end, and the germline J gene provides the missing end. The chain carries TRBV9 and TRBJ2-1; TRBD2 matches at 10 bases. This CDR3 has 14 amino acids. V lost 3 bases and J lost 8; bases outside the gene matches: 5. Germline V gives CDR1 SGDLS, CDR2 YYNGEE. The CDR3 protein is CASSATSGWYEQFF. CDR3 bases read: TGTGCCAGCAGCGCGACTAGCGGGTGGTATGAG. Filled out from reference TRBV9 and TRBJ2-1, the complete variable domain reads DSGVTQTPKHLITATGQRVTLRCSPRSGDLSVYWYQQSLDQGLQFLIQYYNGEERAKGNILERFSAQQFPDLHSELNLSSLELGDSALYFCASSATSGWYEQFFGPGTRLTVL.

This clone was seen ten or more times. Coverage ceases 3 residues before the CDR3 finishes, and the germline J gene fills in the end. This chain uses TRBV5-6 with TRBJ1-2, with TRBD1 as a possible D gene (6 bases). The germline V gene has CDR1 SGHDT and CDR2 YYEEEE. CDR3 length equals 14 residues. The CDR3 spells CASTLLGTNWGYTF. The CDR3 bases that were read are TGTGCCAGCACCCTATTGGGGACAAACTGGGGC.

To note about this clone: The read stops 3 residues short of the end of the CDR3; the missing end is completed from the germline J gene. The gene calls are TRBV6-1 and TRBJ2-3; no firm D call. V lost 0 bases, J lost 2 bases, and 6 bases lay in between. Looked up from germline, CDR1 is MNHNS and CDR2 is SASEGT. The CDR3 is 14 residues long. The CDR3: CASSEAAATDTQYF. The sequenced CDR3 bases are TGTGCCAGCAGTGAAGCAGCCGCCACAGATACG.

Comment on this clone: The CDR3 end lies 3 residues beyond the end of the read and is filled in from the germline J gene. The V and J genes are TRBV5-1 and TRBJ1-6; TRBD1 matches at 8 bases. Per the germline V gene, CDR1 is SGHRS and CDR2 is YFSETQ. Trimming at V came to 2 bases and at J to 4 bases, leaving 2 bases not matched to a gene. This CDR3 contains 15 residues. CDR3 bases read: TGCGCCAGCAGCTTCGGACAGGGATATAATTCACCC. Translated, it gives CASSFGQGYNSP. The whole CDR3 protein is CASSFGQGYNSPLHF.

The table lists this clone with a few counts. Sequencing ends 3 residues short of the CDR3 end; the germline J gene provides the rest. The same CDR3 also results from other DNA sequences found in this sample. The V and J genes are TRBV19 and TRBJ2-1; 9 bases are a match to TRBD2. V gave up 10 bases and J gave up 3 bases; unmatched junction bases: 13. The germline V gene has CDR1 LNHDA and CDR2 SQIVND (reference sequence). The CDR3 spans 16 residues. Partial CDR3 DNA: TGTGCCACCGCGACTTGGTATAGCGGGGGCTACAATGAG. Translated, it gives CATATWYSGGYNE. The whole CDR3 protein is CATATWYSGGYNEQFF. Full variable domain (remainder filled in from reference TRBV19 and TRBJ2-1): DGGITQSPKYLFRKEGQNVTLSCEQNLNHDAMYWYRQDPGQGLRLIYYSQIVNDFQKGDIAEGYSVSREKKESFPLTVTSAQKNPTAFYLCATATWYSGGYNEQFFGPGTRLTVL.

This clone was seen many times. CDR3 DNA (partial): TGTGCCAGCAGCTCGCCGGGTCTTTCTTACGAG. Protein product: CASSSPGLSYE. The entire CDR3 protein is CASSSPGLSYEQYF. The chain combines TRBV5-6 with TRBJ2-7; D not certain. The read terminates 3 residues ahead of where the CDR3 ends, so the germline J gene completes it. The V gene's germline CDR1 is SGHDT and CDR2 YYEEEE. The V gene lost 3 bases and the J gene lost 4 bases, with 14 bases spanning the gap. The CDR3 spans 14 residues.

This clone showed up just a few times. The observed sequence ends 3 residues before the CDR3 terminus, with the missing tail filled in from the germline J gene. This chain connects TRBV7-2 to TRBJ2-1, with 7 bases matching TRBD1. Germline V gives CDR1 SGHTA, CDR2 FQGNSA. The ends lost 5 bases at V and 9 bases at J; junction bases unmatched: 7. The CDR3 has 13 amino acids. CDR3 bases read: TGTGCCAGCAGCCTCTCTAGGGACAGTGAG. Protein product: CASSLSRDSE. The entire CDR3 protein is CASSLSRDSEQFF.

This clone has a handful of counts. The sequence runs out 3 residues before the end of the CDR3; the remainder is reconstructed from the germline J gene. This chain uses TRBV20-1 with TRBJ1-2; D is perhaps TRBD1 (6 bases). The CDR3 consists of 14 residues. Germline V gene sequence: CDR1 DFQATT, CDR2 SNEGSKA (reference sequence). Trimming took off 0 bases at V and 6 bases at J, with 14 bases between the two ends. CDR3 bases read: TGCAGTGCTAGAGATCGACAGGTGATAGATGGC. Translating gives CSARDRQVIDG. The whole CDR3 sequence is CSARDRQVIDGYTF.

This clone was observed at least ten times. The CDR3 goes on 3 residues after the read ends, and that part is filled in from the germline J gene. The chain uses TRBV5-1 and TRBJ2-6; TRBD1 matches 9 bases. CDR1 and CDR2 from the germline V gene are SGHRS and YFSETQ. This CDR3 has 17 residues. Unmatched junction bases numbered 4, after V lost 3 bases and J lost 0 bases. The CDR3 here is CASSSGTGSSGANVLTF. The sequenced part of the CDR3 DNA is TGCGCCAGCAGCTCCGGGACAGGGAGCTCTGGGGCCAACGTC.

Notes on this clone: The read terminates 3 residues ahead of where the CDR3 ends, so the germline J gene completes it. This sequence joins TRBV7-6 and TRBJ2-2; D may correspond to TRBD1 or TRBD2 (6 bases each). CDR3 length: 16 amino acids. V lost 4 bases and J lost 7, with 19 bases in between. CDR1 is SGHVS and CDR2 is FNYEAQ in the germline V gene. The CDR3 spells CASSSGRRGTIGELFF. CDR3 bases read: TGTGCCAGCAGCTCCGGACGGAGGGGGACGATCGGGGAG.

This clone was seen a handful of times. Partial CDR3 DNA: TGCGCCAGCAGCCAGGGGGTCTCGTCCGAG. Translation: CASSQGVSSE. The entire CDR3 protein reads CASSQGVSSEQYF. This sequence joins TRBV5-1 and TRBJ2-7; 7 bases match TRBD1. The CDR3 end lies 3 residues beyond the end of the read and is filled in from the germline J gene. The V and J ends lost 4 bases and 6 bases, in that order; junction bases with no gene match: 7. Germline V gene lookup returns CDR1 SGHRS and CDR2 YFSETQ. The CDR3 totals 13 residues.

This clone was recorded many times. The missing CDR3 end, 3 residues past where the read stops, is filled in from the germline J gene. The chain has TRBV2 and TRBJ1-1; TRBD1 might be the D (6 bases). The CDR3 totals 16 residues. The germline CDR1 and CDR2 sequences are SNHLY and FYNNEI. V lost 5 bases to trimming and J lost 1 base, with 17 bases between them. The CDR3 DNA, read in part, is TGTGCCAGCAGTTCCAGGGGCAACACCCCGAACACTGAA. Its protein product is CASSSRGNTPNTE. The full CDR3 is CASSSRGNTPNTEAFF. The variable domain in full, completed from reference TRBV2 and TRBJ1-1, reads EPEVTQTPSHQVTQMGQEVILRCVPISNHLYFYWYRQILGQKVEFLVSFYNNEISEKSEIFDDQFSVERPDGSNFTLKIRSTKLEDSAMYFCASSSRGNTPNTEAFFGQGTRLTVV.

This clone was seen repeatedly, ten times or more. The read finishes 3 residues shy of the CDR3 end, and the germline J gene is used to complete it. This chain joins TRBV7-3 and TRBJ2-7; possibly TRBD2 for D (6 bases). With 1 base removed from V and 5 bases from J, the gap between germline ends came to 21 bases. Germline CDR1 reads SGHTA; CDR2 reads FQGTGA. CDR3 length equals 17 residues. The DNA read from the CDR3 is TGTGCCAGCAGCTTAAATACCTCCAAGGGGCGGAGGGACGAG. This translates into CASSLNTSKGRRDE. The complete CDR3 protein is CASSLNTSKGRRDEQYF.

This clone was seen at least ten times. The DNA read from the CDR3 is TGCGCCAGCAGCTCCTACCTATTCCCCCAAGAGACC. Protein: CASSSYLFPQET. The complete CDR3 protein is CASSSYLFPQETQYF. This chain uses TRBV5-1 with TRBJ2-5; D call uncertain. The CDR3 end lies 3 residues beyond the end of the read and is filled in from the germline J gene. CDR1 is SGHRS, CDR2 YFSETQ, per germline. The ends were cut back, 3 bases at V and 1 base at J, with 13 bases in the middle. The length of the CDR3 is 15 residues.

This clone was found many times. The CDR3 goes on 3 residues after the read ends, and that part is filled in from the germline J gene. The chain recombines TRBV2 with TRBJ2-2; D not certain. The CDR3 sequence is 11 residues long. CDR1 is SNHLY, CDR2 FYNNEI, per germline. The ends were cut back, 7 bases at V and 5 bases at J, with 5 bases in the middle. CDR3 DNA (partial): TGTGCCAGCACCCTTACCGGGGAG. Protein product: CASTLTGE. The CDR3 in its entirety is CASTLTGELFF.

This clone was picked up many times. The read ends 3 residues early relative to the CDR3; the germline J gene fills the gap. This sequence joins TRBV20-1 and TRBJ2-6; 7 bases are a match to TRBD1. The CDR3 runs 15 residues. Looked up from germline, CDR1 is DFQATT and CDR2 is SNEGSKA (reference sequence). The trim removed 6 bases at V and 2 bases at J, leaving 7 bases unmatched. The CDR3 sequence is CSAETQGAGANVLTF. The sequenced CDR3 bases are TGCAGTGCGGAAACGCAGGGGGCTGGGGCCAACGTC.

In the case of this clone: With the read ending 3 residues before the CDR3 end, the germline J gene is used to fill in that end. The chain links TRBV19 to TRBJ1-3; TRBD1 matches 9 bases. Germline CDR1 and CDR2: LNHDA and SQIVND (reference sequence). The CDR3 sequence is 15 residues long. V gave up 4 bases and J gave up 4 bases; unmatched junction bases: 5. The DNA read from the CDR3 is TGTGCCAGTAGTACTGGTACAGGGGGCGGAAACACC. Encoded protein: CASSTGTGGGNT. The CDR3 as a whole reads CASSTGTGGGNTIYF.

A note on this clone: The read stops 3 residues short of the end of the CDR3; the missing end is completed from the germline J gene. V gene TRBV7-8 combines with J gene TRBJ2-7; the D gene is possibly TRBD1 (5 bases). V was pared by 5 bases and J by 0 bases, with 14 bases between. The CDR3 contains 15 residues. Per germline, CDR1 SGHVS and CDR2 FQNEAQ. Partial CDR3 DNA: TGTGCCAGCAGCCTATTCCAGGGCTACTCCTACGAG. Translation: CASSLFQGYSYE. The complete CDR3 reads CASSLFQGYSYEQYF. The full variable domain, in which reference TRBV7-8 and TRBJ2-7 provide the parts outside the CDR3, is GAGVSQSPRYKVAKRGQDVALRCDPISGHVSLFWYQQALGQGPEFLTYFQNEAQLDKSGLPSDRFFAERPEGSVSTLKIQRTQQEDSAVYLCASSLFQGYSYEQYFGPGTRLTVT.

The table lists this clone with many counts. Read data end 3 residues before the CDR3 end; the end is taken from the germline J gene. This rearrangement joins TRBV6-2 or TRBV6-3 to TRBJ2-3; 8 bases line up with TRBD1. The ends lost 6 bases at V and 3 bases at J; junction bases unmatched: 8. Germline V CDR1 and CDR2: MNHEY, SVGEGT. The CDR3 is 15 amino acids. The CDR3 loop is CASRATGAITDTQYF. CDR3 DNA (partial): TGTGCCAGCAGAGCGACAGGGGCGATAACAGATACG.

A remark on this clone: The read finishes 3 residues shy of the CDR3 end, and the germline J gene is used to complete it. The chain combines TRBV6-1 with TRBJ1-6, with D tentatively TRBD1 (6 bases). This CDR3 region has 13 residues. Germline V gene sequence: CDR1 MNHNS, CDR2 SASEGT. The sequenced part of the CDR3 DNA is TGTGCCAGCAGTGAGGGGGATGGGACAACC. Encoded protein: CASSEGDGTT. The full CDR3 reads CASSEGDGTTLHF.

On this clone itself: The read stops 3 residues short of the end of the CDR3; the missing end is completed from the germline J gene. The chain uses TRBV6-2 or TRBV6-3 and TRBJ2-7; 7 nucleotides line up with TRBD2. The CDR3 runs 16 residues. CDR1 and CDR2 (germline): MNHEY, SVGEGT. Germline trimming cut 2 bases from V and 1 base from J; bases unmatched to any gene: 8. This chain's CDR3 is CASSYDPSGYSYEQYF. The DNA read from the CDR3 is TGTGCCAGCAGTTACGATCCTAGCGGTTATTCCTACGAG.

About this clone: The CDR3 end falls 3 residues outside the read, so it is completed with the germline J gene. The chain is built from TRBV30 and TRBJ2-3; D not certain. The germline gives CDR1 GTSNPN, CDR2 SVGIG (reference sequence). This CDR3 has 12 amino acids. Trimming took off 2 bases at V and 3 bases at J, with 6 bases between the two ends. The CDR3 DNA, read in part, is TGTGCCTGGAGTTCCCAAACAGATACG. This sequence encodes CAWSSQTDT. The whole CDR3 protein is CAWSSQTDTQYF.

A remark on this clone: The DNA ends 3 residues before the CDR3 does, and the rest of the CDR3 is filled in from the germline J gene. The chain links TRBV5-1 to TRBJ2-7; possibly TRBD1 for D (6 bases). CDR3 length: 14 residues. Germline V gene sequence: CDR1 SGHRS, CDR2 YFSETQ. Trimming cost V 3 bases and J 3 bases, with 13 bases left between them. The CDR3 reads CASSSEGHIYEQYF. Incomplete CDR3 DNA: TGCGCCAGCAGCTCCGAGGGACACATCTACGAG.